This T cell receptor (beta chain) was profiled in a study of T cells expressing NK-cell markers. Looking at the study overall: HCMV seropositivity characterized most of the eight sequenced donors, and seronegativity one.

CDR1 and CDR2 from the germline V gene are SGHTA and FQGNSA. The CDR3 consists of 15 residues. Of note for this clonotype: The antigen remains undetermined.

TCRdb reprocessed the 5' RACE reads, keeping one entry per CDR3 protein, no DNA. Its table records approximately 440,000 distinct CDR3 sequences. General study findings and limits: Dominant NKG2C+ clonotypes accounted for about 1.0-8% of CD8+ T cells in roughly 6 donors.

The chain couples TRBV7-2 to TRBJ1-6. The receptor was isolated from a woman between 45 and 60 years old in good health. The sequencing input was blood T cells: a sorted CD56 or NKG2C T cell subset, CD4+ or CD8+ T cells, or bulk PBMC T cells (not recorded which). CDR3 loop: CASSLRGSFDSPLHF.